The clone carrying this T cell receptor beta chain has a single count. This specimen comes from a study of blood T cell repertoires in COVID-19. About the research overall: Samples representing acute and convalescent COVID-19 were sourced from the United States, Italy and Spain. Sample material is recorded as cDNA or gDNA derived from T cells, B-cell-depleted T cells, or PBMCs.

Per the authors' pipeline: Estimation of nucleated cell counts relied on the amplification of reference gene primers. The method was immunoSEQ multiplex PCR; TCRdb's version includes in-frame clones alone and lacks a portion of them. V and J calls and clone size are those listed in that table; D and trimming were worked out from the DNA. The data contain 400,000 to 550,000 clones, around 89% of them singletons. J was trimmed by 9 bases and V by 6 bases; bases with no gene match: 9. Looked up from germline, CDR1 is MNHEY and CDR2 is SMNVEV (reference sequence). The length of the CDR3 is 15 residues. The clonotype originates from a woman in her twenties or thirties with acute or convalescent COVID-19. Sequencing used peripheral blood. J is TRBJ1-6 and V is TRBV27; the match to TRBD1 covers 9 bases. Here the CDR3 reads CASSPGDRAISPLHF. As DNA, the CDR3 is TGTGCCAGCAGCCCTGGGGACAGGGCGATTTCACCCCTCCACTTT.